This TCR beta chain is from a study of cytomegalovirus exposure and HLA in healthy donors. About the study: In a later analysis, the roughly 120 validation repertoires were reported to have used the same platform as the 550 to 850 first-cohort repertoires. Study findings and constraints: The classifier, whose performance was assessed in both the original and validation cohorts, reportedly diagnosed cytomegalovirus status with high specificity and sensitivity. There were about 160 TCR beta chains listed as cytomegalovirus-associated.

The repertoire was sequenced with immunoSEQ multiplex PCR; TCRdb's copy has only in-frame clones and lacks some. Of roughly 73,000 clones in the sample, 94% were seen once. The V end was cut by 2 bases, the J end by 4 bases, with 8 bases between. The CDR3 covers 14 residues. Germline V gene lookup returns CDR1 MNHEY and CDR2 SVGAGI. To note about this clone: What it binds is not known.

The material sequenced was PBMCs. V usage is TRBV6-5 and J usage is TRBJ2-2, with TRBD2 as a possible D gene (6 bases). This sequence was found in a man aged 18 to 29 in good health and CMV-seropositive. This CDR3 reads CASSYREPTGELFF. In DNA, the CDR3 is TGTGCCAGCAGTTACCGGGAGCCCACCGGGGAGCTGTTTTTT.